This T cell receptor beta chain was obtained from a study of blood T cell repertoires in COVID-19. The overall study: Material from acute and convalescent COVID-19 was sourced from the United States, Italy and Spain.

The repertoire was sequenced with immunoSEQ multiplex PCR; TCRdb's copy has only in-frame clones and lacks some. The data show around 81,000 clones, around four fifths seen once. The CDR3 is 15 amino acids. V was clipped by 7 bases and J by 2 bases, with 14 bases between them. Looked up from germline, CDR1 is MDHEN and CDR2 is SYDVKM. The TCR comes from a man aged 50 to 60 with acute or convalescent COVID-19. The rearrangement joins TRBV28 to TRBJ2-2, with D maybe TRBD1 (6 bases). Material for sequencing was peripheral blood. CDR3 sequence reads: CASTLPGQNTGELFF. The CDR3 DNA sequence: TGTGCCAGCACCCTTCCGGGACAAAACACCGGGGAGCTGTTTTTT.